These 24 T cell receptor beta chains share one sample of origin, sequenced in a study of blood T cell repertoires in COVID-19. The method was immunoSEQ multiplex PCR; TCRdb's version includes in-frame clones alone and lacks a portion of them. The data contain tens of thousands of clones, approximately 84% of them singletons. The sequenced material came from peripheral blood. The source is a man between 65 and 80 years old with active or convalescent COVID-19.

The chain couples TRBV18 to TRBJ2-1; TRBD2 matches 10 bases. The V and J ends lost 4 bases and 5 bases, in that order; junction bases with no gene match: 20. Germline V CDR1 and CDR2: KGHSH, LQKENI. The CDR3 spans 20 residues. The CDR3 DNA reads as TGTGCCAGCTCACTCGGGGGGCTGTCGGCTAGCGGGAGTCTGAACAATGAGCAGTTCTTC. Translating it yields CASSLGGLSASGSLNNEQFF.

In its sample, this clone was seen a few times. This chain connects TRBV19 to TRBJ2-5, with D perhaps matching TRBD2 (7 bases). The V gene's germline CDR1 is LNHDA and CDR2 SQIVND (reference sequence). This CDR3 comprises 13 residues. Trimming took 10 bases from V and 5 from J, leaving 17 bases between them. CDR3 loop: CATRAGALETQYF. DNA for the CDR3: TGTGCCACCAGGGCGGGGGCTTTGGAGACCCAGTACTTC.

The chain uses TRBV19 and TRBJ1-2; unclear D gene. Trimming removed 0 bases at V and 3 bases at J, with 8 bases between. There are 14 residues in the CDR3. Germline values: CDR1 LNHDA, CDR2 SQIVND (reference sequence). CDR3 in DNA: TGTGCCAGTAGTATAGAAGCAAGATACTATGGCTACACCTTC. Protein sequence: CASSIEARYYGYTF.

This chain connects TRBV6-5 to TRBJ1-4; D gene unclear. Trimming stripped 2 bases from V and 0 bases from J, with 7 bases between. Germline V CDR1 and CDR2: MNHEY, SVGAGI. This CDR3 has 15 residues. Written as DNA, the CDR3 is TGTGCCAGCAGTTACGCCGGGACAACTAATGAAAAACTGTTTTTT. As protein: CASSYAGTTNEKLFF.

This clone has a single count. One end of the junction fails to match germline, which may point to a read error. V usage is TRBV6-6 and J usage is TRBJ1-3; 7 nucleotides match TRBD1. CDR1 is MNHNY and CDR2 is SVGAGI in the germline V gene (reference sequence). CDR3 length equals 15 residues. In DNA form, the CDR3 reads TGTGCCAGCAGCTACTTGACAGGGAACGGAAACACCATATATTTT. It encodes CASSYLTGNGNTIYF.

The chain carries TRBV4-3 and TRBJ2-4; TRBD2 agrees at 11 bases. The CDR3 covers 17 residues. Germline CDR1 and CDR2: LGHNA and YSLEER. The V segment lost 2 bases and the J segment 10 bases; nucleotides outside the gene matches: 13. The chain's CDR3 is CASSQRENLGLAEIQYF. CDR3 DNA sequence: TGCGCCAGCAGCCAAAGGGAAAATCTGGGACTAGCGGAAATTCAGTACTTC.

The chain is built from TRBV6-6 and TRBJ2-1, with 8 bases fitting TRBD2. The J segment lost 6 bases and the V segment lost 6 bases, leaving 7 bases of the junction unmatched. Per germline, CDR1 MNHNY and CDR2 SVGAGI (reference sequence). CDR3 length equals 14 residues. The CDR3 region has the DNA TGTGCCAGCAGGCCGGGACTAGGGGGCAATGAGCAGTTCTTC. This encodes CASRPGLGGNEQFF.

The chain joins TRBV12-3 or TRBV12-4 to TRBJ2-3; 9 positions match TRBD1. Germline trimming cut 6 bases from V and 4 bases from J; bases unmatched to any gene: 2. CDR3 size: 13 residues. CDR3 protein: CASRQGAADTQYF. For the CDR3, the DNA is TGTGCCAGCAGACAGGGGGCTGCAGATACGCAGTATTTT.

This chain joins TRBV3-1 (or the pseudogene TRBV3-2) and TRBJ2-1; TRBD2 matches 11 bases. The CDR3 runs 17 residues. Germline CDR1 is LGHDT and CDR2 is YNNKEL (reference sequence). With V trimmed by 4 bases and J by 6 bases, 11 bases remained unmatched. The CDR3 sequence is CASSPGLAGPFSNEQFF. Here the CDR3 DNA reads TGTGCCAGCAGCCCCGGACTAGCGGGCCCTTTCTCCAATGAGCAGTTCTTC.

The chain joins TRBV5-8 to TRBJ2-7; the D is unclear. This CDR3 contains 11 residues. In germline, CDR1 is SGHTS, CDR2 YDEGEE. The V and J ends lost 3 bases and 5 bases respectively, with 6 bases between them. CDR3 bases: TGTGCCAGCAGCTGGGCCAACGAGCAGTACTTC. Translation: CASSWANEQYF. Complete variable domain (other parts from reference TRBV5-8 and TRBJ2-7): EAGVTQSPTHLIKTRGQQATLRCSPISGHTSVYWYQQALGLGLQFLLWYDEGEERNRGNFPPRFSGRQFPNYSSELNVNALELEDSALYLCASSWANEQYFGPGTRLTVT.

This chain's CDR3 is CASSWTSGNYEQYF. Here the CDR3 DNA reads TGTGCCAGCAGCTGGACTAGCGGGAACTACGAGCAGTACTTC. The chain carries TRBV11-2 and TRBJ2-7; 12 bases match TRBD2. V lost 4 bases, J lost 3 bases, and 1 base stayed unmatched. CDR3 length: 14 amino acids. Germline CDR1 is SGHAT and CDR2 is FQNNGV.

The rearrangement joins TRBV25-1 to TRBJ1-5; 7 bases line up with TRBD1. The CDR3 is 14 amino acids. CDR1 MGHDK and CDR2 SYGVNS come from the germline V gene. Trimming took 2 bases from V and 2 from J; bases not matched to a gene: 0. DNA for the CDR3: TGTGCCAGCAGTGAAACAGGGGGCAATCAGCCCCAGCATTTT. Amino acid sequence: CASSETGGNQPQHF.

The chain employs TRBV10-3 and TRBJ2-7; 7 bases match TRBD2. The CDR3 runs 12 residues. Germline loops: CDR1 ENHRY, CDR2 SYGVKD. V gave up 11 bases and J gave up 2 bases; unmatched junction bases: 6. This CDR3 reads CASRESAYEQYF. The CDR3 DNA follows: TGTGCCTCGCGGGAGTCCGCCTACGAGCAGTACTTC.

The CDR3 loop reads CASSYSIDRATQYF. The CDR3 region has the DNA TGTGCCAGCAGTTACTCAATAGACAGGGCGACGCAGTATTTT. The rearrangement links TRBV6-5 to TRBJ2-3; 7 bases map to TRBD1. This CDR3 is 14 amino acids long. With V trimmed by 0 bases and J by 9 bases, 6 bases remained unmatched. Germline V gene lookup returns CDR1 MNHEY and CDR2 SVGAGI.

The chain combines TRBV19 with TRBJ2-7; TRBD1 matches 9 bases. CDR1 is LNHDA, CDR2 SQIVND, per germline (reference sequence). The CDR3 extends over 14 amino acids. V lost 5 bases and J lost 2; bases outside the gene matches: 4. CDR3 sequence (DNA): TGTGCCAGTAGTCCGACAGGGGGGGCCTACGAGCAGTACTTC. Translation: CASSPTGGAYEQYF. Full variable domain (missing parts from reference TRBV19 and TRBJ2-7): DGGITQSPKYLFRKEGQNVTLSCEQNLNHDAMYWYRQDPGQGLRLIYYSQIVNDFQKGDIAEGYSVSREKKESFPLTVTSAQKNPTAFYLCASSPTGGAYEQYFGPGTRLTVT.

This chain uses TRBV28 with TRBJ2-1; D is uncertain. Trimming pared 1 base from V and 2 bases from J, leaving 9 bases between. Germline loops: CDR1 MDHEN, CDR2 SYDVKM. This CDR3 contains 15 residues. In nucleotides, the CDR3 is TGTGCCAGCAGTTTATTGACTGCGCCCTACAATGAGCAGTTCTTC. This sequence encodes CASSLLTAPYNEQFF.

The chain links TRBV7-9 to TRBJ2-5; no clear D gene. Germline CDR1 reads SEHNR; CDR2 reads FQNEAQ (reference sequence). The V end was cut by 7 bases, the J end by 4 bases, with 13 bases between. This CDR3 region has 13 residues. CDR3 sequence: CASMRSLIETQYF. CDR3 nucleotides: TGTGCCAGCATGCGTTCTTTAATAGAGACCCAGTACTTC.

The genes are TRBV10-3 and TRBJ2-1, with TRBD2 matching over 14 bases. Germline CDR1 ENHRY, CDR2 SYGVKD. This CDR3 is 16 amino acids long. V shed 10 bases and J 5 bases; nucleotides not matched to a gene: 10. This CDR3 is CATTSGRAPGHNEQFF. CDR3 DNA sequence: TGTGCCACGACTAGCGGGAGGGCCCCTGGCCACAATGAGCAGTTCTTC.

The chain couples TRBV6-5 to TRBJ1-1, with D possibly TRBD1 on 5 matching bases. CDR3 length equals 13 residues. Germline V CDR1 and CDR2: MNHEY, SVGAGI. Trimming took off 6 bases at V and 3 bases at J, with 11 bases between the two ends. CDR3 protein: CASRNRRDTEAFF. In DNA, the CDR3 is TGTGCCAGCAGGAACAGGAGGGACACTGAAGCTTTCTTT.

This clone is a singleton in its sample. The chain recombines TRBV5-4 with TRBJ1-2; weak D call: TRBD1 (5 bases). V was cut by 3 bases and J by 4 bases, with 19 bases left in between. This CDR3 is built from 16 residues. Germline lookup yields CDR1 SGHNT and CDR2 YYREEE (reference sequence). For the CDR3, the DNA is TGTGCCAGCAGCTCTGCGGGGGACCGCACCCCCTATGGCTACACCTTC. This codes for CASSSAGDRTPYGYTF.

A word on this clone: The junction departs from the called germline gene at one end, perhaps through a read error. The V call is TRBV5-1, the J call TRBJ1-2; 8 nucleotides agree with TRBD1. The CDR3 runs 14 residues. Germline CDR1 and CDR2: SGHRS and YFSETQ. CDR3 residues: CASSSSLRTGQRDF. CDR3 sequence (DNA): TGCGCCAGCAGCAGTAGTCTTCGGACAGGGCAAAGAGACTTC.

This clone was seen just once. V and J are TRBV5-1 and TRBJ2-3; the match to TRBD2 covers 9 bases. Germline trimming cut 0 bases from V and 1 base from J; bases unmatched to any gene: 12. The CDR3 loop spans 19 amino acids. Germline V gives CDR1 SGHRS, CDR2 YFSETQ. CDR3 in DNA: TGCGCCAGCAGCTTGGCCATTGTTAGCGGGAGCGGGGGCACAGATACGCAGTATTTT. This gives the protein CASSLAIVSGSGGTDTQYF.

The chain joins TRBV10-2 to TRBJ2-1, with D perhaps matching TRBD1 (6 bases). Trimming pared 6 bases from V and 7 bases from J, leaving 22 bases between. Germline values: CDR1 WSHSY, CDR2 SAAADI. The CDR3 runs to 16 residues. The CDR3 reads CASRGAGSVKSNEQFF. The CDR3, as DNA: TGCGCCAGCAGGGGGGCAGGTAGCGTAAAAAGTAATGAGCAGTTCTTC.

Regarding this clone: An end of the junction differs from the germline gene, which may be a read error. V usage is TRBV5-4 and J usage is TRBJ2-5; 14 bases match TRBD2. CDR1 and CDR2 from the germline V gene are SGHNT and YYREEE (reference sequence). The CDR3 has 15 residues. CDR3 nucleotide sequence: TGTGCCACCAGCCCCGGGACTAGCGGGAGTCGAACCCAGTACTTC. Protein: CATSPGTSGSRTQYF.